A single TCR beta chain is shown here with its context. Some clones are missing from TCRdb's copy, which holds only in-frame ones; the method was immunoSEQ multiplex PCR. The sample includes over 150,000 clones, around 94% of them seen just once. These data are taken from a study of control samples from healthy donors and cancer patients. This sequence originates from a man aged 55 to 70 with colorectal cancer. Sequencing input: PBMCs.

In nucleotides, the CDR3 is TGTGCCAGCAGCTTGAGACTCAGATTTTATAGCAATCAGCCCCAGCATTTT. This encodes CASSLRLRFYSNQPQHF. The V gene is TRBV5-6, the J gene TRBJ1-5; unclear D gene. Germline V gives CDR1 SGHDT, CDR2 YYEEEE. The CDR3 covers 17 residues. Trimming took off 1 base at V and 0 bases at J, with 14 bases between the two ends.